The 11 T cell receptor beta chains below were found in one sample sequenced in a study of cytomegalovirus exposure and HLA in healthy donors. The study ran its PCR with 60 Vbeta and 13 Jbeta primers. Sequencing used immunoSEQ multiplex PCR; TCRdb keeps in-frame clones, though not all of them. The sample holds roughly 220,000 clones. The sample taken for sequencing was PBMCs. These receptors were collected from a girl between 2 and 10 years old in good health and CMV-seropositive.

The rearrangement uses TRBV18 and TRBJ2-1; 8 bases are shared with TRBD2. Germline V gene data show CDR1 as KGHSH and CDR2 as LQKENI. V lost 1 base, J lost 8 bases, and 10 bases stayed unmatched. The CDR3 covers 16 residues. The CDR3 region has the DNA TGTGCCAGCTCACCACAAAGGACGGGAGGGCCCGATGAGCAGTTCTTC. Translated, it gives CASSPQRTGGPDEQFF.

The chain links TRBV4-2 to TRBJ2-7, with a tentative D call TRBD2 (7 bases). V was shortened by 2 bases and J by 3 bases, with 17 bases between the two germline ends. The CDR3 covers 16 residues. Per the germline V gene, CDR1 is LGHNA and CDR2 is YNFKEQ. The CDR3 DNA reads as TGTGCCAGCAGCCAACTTGGGGGGGCAGGGGTCTACGAGCAGTACTTC. Residues: CASSQLGGAGVYEQYF.

The J gene is TRBJ2-1, the V gene TRBV10-3; TRBD2 agrees at 9 bases. The germline V gene has CDR1 ENHRY and CDR2 SYGVKD. CDR3 length: 18 residues. Trimming removed 0 bases from V and 0 bases from J; junction bases left unmatched: 6. The CDR3 DNA follows: TGTGCCATCAGTGAGTCGAAGGGCGGGAGGGCCTCCTACAATGAGCAGTTCTTC. It yields the protein CAISESKGGRASYNEQFF.

The chain employs TRBV9 and TRBJ2-1; D is ambiguous. The germline V gene has CDR1 SGDLS and CDR2 YYNGEE. This CDR3 comprises 13 residues. The ends were cut back, 3 bases at V and 12 bases at J, with 16 bases in the middle. CDR3 bases: TGTGCCAGCAGCGAACCAAGTGATAGTGGGCAGTTCTTC. Translating gives CASSEPSDSGQFF. Based on the CDR3 plus reference TRBV9 and TRBJ2-1, the full variable domain is DSGVTQTPKHLITATGQRVTLRCSPRSGDLSVYWYQQSLDQGLQFLIQYYNGEERAKGNILERFSAQQFPDLHSELNLSSLELGDSALYFCASSEPSDSGQFFGPGTRLTVL.

The chain links TRBV9 to TRBJ2-2; possible D gene TRBD1, 6 bases. This CDR3 has 13 residues. The V end was cut by 4 bases, the J end by 6 bases, with 10 bases between. Germline V gene lookup returns CDR1 SGDLS and CDR2 YYNGEE. DNA for the CDR3: TGTGCCAGCAGCAAACAGGGCGCCGGGGAGCTGTTTTTT. It is translated as CASSKQGAGELFF.

This chain links TRBV6-5 with TRBJ1-1; D may be TRBD1 (6 bases). Germline V gene lookup returns CDR1 MNHEY and CDR2 SVGAGI. The ends were cut back, 2 bases at V and 1 base at J, with 8 bases in the middle. The CDR3 is 14 amino acids. Here the CDR3 DNA reads TGTGCCAGCAGTTACAGGGGGGGGAACACTGAAGCTTTCTTT. Translating it yields CASSYRGGNTEAFF.

The CDR3 coding sequence is TGTGCCATCAGTGCAGGGTTGGGCACTGAAGCTTTCTTT. It codes for CAISAGLGTEAFF. This chain joins TRBV10-3 and TRBJ1-1, with D possibly being TRBD1 (5 bases). The germline gives CDR1 ENHRY, CDR2 SYGVKD. V was trimmed by 4 bases and J by 4 bases, leaving 10 bases between them. CDR3 length: 13 residues.

V usage is TRBV28 and J usage is TRBJ1-6; D is perhaps TRBD1 (5 bases). Germline V gives CDR1 MDHEN, CDR2 SYDVKM. This CDR3 comprises 13 residues. V lost 6 bases to trimming and J lost 9 bases, with 12 bases between them. In DNA form, the CDR3 reads TGTGCCAGCAGCGCCCCCGGGGGTTCACCCCTCCACTTT. Its protein product is CASSAPGGSPLHF.

This chain links TRBV28 with TRBJ1-3; tentatively, D is TRBD1 (5 bases). The germline CDR1 and CDR2 sequences are MDHEN and SYDVKM. V lost 3 bases and J lost 3, with 9 bases in between. This CDR3 is built from 14 residues. The CDR3 sequence: CASSFGGVGNTIYF. The CDR3 DNA is TGTGCCAGCAGTTTCGGGGGAGTTGGAAACACCATATATTTT.

This rearrangement joins TRBV6-5 to TRBJ1-6; weak D call: TRBD1 (5 bases). This CDR3 spans 13 amino acids. V gave up 5 bases and J gave up 10 bases, with 12 bases separating them. The V gene's germline CDR1 is MNHEY and CDR2 SVGAGI. The CDR3 nucleotides are TGTGCCAGCAGTCCGGGGGTAGGGTCACCCCTCCACTTT. Protein product: CASSPGVGSPLHF.

On this clone: This sample also contains other DNA sequences that code for the same CDR3. The V gene is TRBV30, the J gene TRBJ2-5, with a tentative D call TRBD2 (5 bases). The germline V gene encodes CDR1 GTSNPN and CDR2 SVGIG (reference sequence). This CDR3 contains 13 residues. Trimming pared 0 bases from V and 4 bases from J, leaving 9 bases between. CDR3 region: CAWSVGGGETQYF. CDR3 DNA: TGTGCCTGGAGTGTAGGAGGAGGAGAGACCCAGTACTTC.